The 17 T cell receptor beta chains given below trace back to one sample, sequenced in a study of blood T cell repertoires in COVID-19. Generated by immunoSEQ multiplex PCR, the TCRdb table keeps only in-frame clones and is missing some. The sample holds about 430,000 clones, around nine tenths seen once. The sequencing input was PBMCs or T cells enriched from blood (not recorded which). The receptors stem from a young woman who had been exposed to COVID-19.

The chain couples TRBV18 to TRBJ2-3, with D unclear. Trimming stripped 2 bases from V and 4 bases from J, with 10 bases between. The CDR3 consists of 14 residues. CDR1 and CDR2 (germline): KGHSH, LQKENI. CDR3 DNA: TGTGCCAGCTCACCAGTCAGGTTGGCAGATACGCAGTATTTT. It codes for CASSPVRLADTQYF.

J is TRBJ1-5 and V is TRBV6-5; 10 positions agree with TRBD1. V dropped 5 bases and J dropped 4; count of bases not matched to a gene: 5. Germline CDR1 and CDR2: MNHEY and SVGAGI. The CDR3 extends over 15 amino acids. CDR3 sequence: CASSPGTGVNQPQHF. Here the CDR3 DNA reads TGTGCCAGCAGTCCCGGGACAGGGGTTAATCAGCCCCAGCATTTT.

This chain connects TRBV27 to TRBJ2-1, with D tentatively TRBD2 (7 bases). CDR1 is MNHEY, CDR2 SMNVEV, per germline (reference sequence). This CDR3 is built from 16 residues. V was clipped by 5 bases and J by 4 bases, with 18 bases between them. The CDR3 is CASSRGALPPYNEQFF. In DNA form, the CDR3 reads TGTGCCAGCAGTCGGGGGGCGCTTCCTCCTTACAATGAGCAGTTCTTC.

This clone was detected once. This rearrangement joins TRBV5-5 to TRBJ2-3; 7 nucleotides agree with TRBD1. Unmatched junction bases numbered 7, after V lost 5 bases and J lost 1 base. This CDR3 is 15 amino acids long. Germline CDR1 is SGHKS and CDR2 is YYEKEE (reference sequence). CDR3 DNA: TGTGCCAGCAGTCGACAGGGCGTGGGCACAGATACGCAGTATTTT. Its translation is CASSRQGVGTDTQYF.

V gene TRBV27 combines with J gene TRBJ2-1; 9 bases agree with TRBD2. The CDR3 is 15 residues long. Germline V gene data show CDR1 as MNHEY and CDR2 as SMNVEV (reference sequence). J was trimmed by 4 bases and V by 3 bases; bases with no gene match: 4. The CDR3 here is CASSLGLATYNEQFF. The CDR3 DNA reads TGTGCCAGCAGTTTGGGACTAGCAACGTACAATGAGCAGTTCTTC.

J is TRBJ2-7 and V is TRBV5-5; possible D gene TRBD2, 6 bases. Germline V gene data show CDR1 as SGHKS and CDR2 as YYEKEE (reference sequence). The CDR3 runs to 16 residues. Trimming took 6 bases from V and 1 from J, leaving 20 bases between them. The CDR3 DNA sequence: TGTGCCAGCACCGACTCGGGACTTGCATTTTCCTACGAGCAGTACTTC. Amino acids: CASTDSGLAFSYEQYF. Full variable domain (missing parts from reference TRBV5-5 and TRBJ2-7): DAGVTQSPTHLIKTRGQQVTLRCSPISGHKSVSWYQQVLGQGPQFIFQYYEKEERGRGNFPDRFSARQFPNYSSELNVNALLLGDSALYLCASTDSGLAFSYEQYFGPGTRLTVT.

The V call is TRBV27, the J call TRBJ2-7, with 10 bases lining up with TRBD1. Germline CDR1 is MNHEY and CDR2 is SMNVEV (reference sequence). The CDR3 length is 17 residues. The V segment lost 0 bases and the J segment 4 bases; nucleotides outside the gene matches: 9. CDR3 residues: CASSLSGRQGAWYEQYF. CDR3 coding DNA: TGTGCCAGCAGTTTATCGGGGAGACAGGGGGCCTGGTACGAGCAGTACTTC.

The genes are TRBV4-3 and TRBJ1-4; D is perhaps TRBD1 (5 bases). CDR3 length: 17 residues. Germline CDR1 and CDR2: LGHNA and YSLEER. V gave up 0 bases and J gave up 8 bases, with 19 bases separating them. CDR3 sequence: CASSQDRNPGFGEKLFF. CDR3 nucleotides: TGCGCCAGCAGCCAAGATAGGAATCCAGGGTTCGGCGAAAAACTGTTTTTT.

The V call is TRBV5-6, the J call TRBJ2-7; D is unresolved. V shed 3 bases and J shed 2 bases, with 3 bases lying between them. The CDR3 is 11 amino acids. Germline CDR1 and CDR2: SGHDT and YYEEEE. The CDR3 nucleotides are TGTGCCAGCAGCTCCACCTACGAGCAGTACTTC. It encodes CASSSTYEQYF.

This clone was seen a single time. The CDR3 loop is CASSRTLGARELFF. In nucleotides, the CDR3 is TGTGCCAGCAGCCGCACACTGGGGGCCAGGGAGCTGTTTTTT. The rearrangement uses TRBV7-2 and TRBJ2-2; possible D gene TRBD1, 6 bases. The CDR3 loop spans 14 amino acids. CDR1 SGHTA and CDR2 FQGNSA come from the germline V gene. Trimming took 5 bases from V and 9 from J, leaving 16 bases between them.

This clone was detected only once. V and J are TRBV7-2 and TRBJ1-6; D gene ambiguous. Trimming cost V 4 bases and J 7 bases, with 11 bases left between them. Per the germline V gene, CDR1 is SGHTA and CDR2 is FQGNSA. This CDR3 contains 14 residues. The CDR3 coding sequence is TGTGCCAGCAGCTCCTATATCGGGAATTCACCCCTCCACTTT. Translated: CASSSYIGNSPLHF.

This clone appeared a few times. This chain uses TRBV28 with TRBJ1-2, with a tentative D call TRBD1 (5 bases). The CDR3 sequence is 14 residues long. CDR1 and CDR2 (germline): MDHEN, SYDVKM. V lost 3 bases, J lost 8 bases, and 16 bases lay in between. The DNA for the CDR3 is TGTGCCAGCAGTTTTAGTACGGGGGGACGGGGCTACACCTTC. Amino acid sequence: CASSFSTGGRGYTF.

The gene calls are TRBV7-2 and TRBJ1-3; D is undetermined. The germline gives CDR1 SGHTA, CDR2 FQGNSA. V was shortened by 5 bases and J by 0 bases, with 14 bases between the two germline ends. The CDR3 spans 16 residues. CDR3: CASSPLDSSSGNTIYF. The CDR3 DNA sequence: TGTGCCAGCAGCCCCTTAGACTCGAGCTCTGGAAACACCATATATTTT. The full variable domain, in which reference TRBV7-2 and TRBJ1-3 provide the parts outside the CDR3, is GAGVSQSPSNKVTEKGKDVELRCDPISGHTALYWYRQSLGQGLEFLIYFQGNSAPDKSGLPSDRFSAERTGGSVSTLTIQRTQQEDSAVYLCASSPLDSSSGNTIYFGEGSWLTVV.

The chain links TRBV12-3 or TRBV12-4 to TRBJ1-5; D is undetermined. This CDR3 spans 12 amino acids. V lost 3 bases and J 7 bases, leaving 7 bases between the germline ends. DNA for the CDR3: TGTGCCAGCAGTTTTGTGGGCCAGCCCCAGCATTTT. Amino acids: CASSFVGQPQHF.

This rearrangement joins TRBV7-2 to TRBJ2-5; 7 bases agree with TRBD1. Per the germline V gene, CDR1 is SGHTA and CDR2 is FQGNSA. Unmatched junction bases numbered 17, after V lost 3 bases and J lost 7 bases. CDR3 size: 17 residues. In nucleotides, the CDR3 is TGTGCCAGCAGCTTCGGGACAGCAAGAGGACGGGGCGGGACCCAGTACTTC. The encoded protein is CASSFGTARGRGGTQYF.

The V call is TRBV28, the J call TRBJ1-3; D may be TRBD1 (5 bases). This CDR3 has 20 residues. V lost 7 bases to trimming and J lost 7 bases, with 35 bases between them. Germline CDR1 and CDR2: MDHEN and SYDVKM. The CDR3 protein is CASNRWDWVGFGTKNNTIYF. The CDR3 region has the DNA TGTGCCAGCAACCGATGGGACTGGGTCGGGTTCGGGACGAAAAATAACACCATATATTTT.

The V call is TRBV30, the J call TRBJ1-4, with D perhaps TRBD1 (6 bases). V lost 2 bases and J lost 5, with 21 bases in between. Germline V gene data show CDR1 as GTSNPN and CDR2 as SVGIG (reference sequence). The CDR3 runs 17 residues. CDR3 bases: TGTGCCTGGAGTCCTCGGCCCGGACAGCCTCCGAATGAAAAACTGTTTTTT. Translation gives CAWSPRPGQPPNEKLFF. Full variable domain (outside the CDR3, taken from reference TRBV30 and TRBJ1-4): SQTIHQWPATLVQPVGSPLSLECTVEGTSNPNLYWYRQAAGRGLQLLFYSVGIGQISSEVPQNLSASRPQDRQFILSSKKLLLSDSGFYLCAWSPRPGQPPNEKLFFGSGTQLSVL.